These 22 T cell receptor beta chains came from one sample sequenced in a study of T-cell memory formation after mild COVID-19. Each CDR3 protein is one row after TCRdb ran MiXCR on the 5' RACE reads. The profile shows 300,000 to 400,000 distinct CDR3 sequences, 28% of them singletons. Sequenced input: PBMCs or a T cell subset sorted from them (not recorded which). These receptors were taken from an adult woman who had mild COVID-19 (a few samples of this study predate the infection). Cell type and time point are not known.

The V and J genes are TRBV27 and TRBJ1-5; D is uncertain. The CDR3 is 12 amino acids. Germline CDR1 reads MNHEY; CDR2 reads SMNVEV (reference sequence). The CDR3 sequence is CAAGVSNQPQHF. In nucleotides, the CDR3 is TGTGCTGCCGGAGTAAGCAATCAGCCCCAGCATTTT.

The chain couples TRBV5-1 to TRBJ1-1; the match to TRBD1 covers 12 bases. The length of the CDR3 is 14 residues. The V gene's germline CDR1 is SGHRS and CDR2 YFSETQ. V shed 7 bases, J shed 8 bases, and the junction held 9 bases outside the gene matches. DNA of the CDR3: TGCGCCAGCCTACCTGGGACAGGGGGCAACGAAGCTTTCTTT. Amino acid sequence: CASLPGTGGNEAFF.

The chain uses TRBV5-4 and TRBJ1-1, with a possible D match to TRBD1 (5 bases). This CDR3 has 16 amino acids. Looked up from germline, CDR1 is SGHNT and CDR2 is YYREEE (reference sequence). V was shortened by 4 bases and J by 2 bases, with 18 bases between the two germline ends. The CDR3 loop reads CASSVTTGGPNTEAFF. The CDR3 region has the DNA TGTGCCAGCAGCGTAACAACAGGCGGACCAAACACTGAAGCTTTCTTT. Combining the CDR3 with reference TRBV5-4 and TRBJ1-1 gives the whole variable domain ETGVTQSPTHLIKTRGQQVTLRCSSQSGHNTVSWYQQALGQGPQFIFQYYREEENGRGNFPPRFSGLQFPNYSSELNVNALELDDSALYLCASSVTTGGPNTEAFFGQGTRLTVV.

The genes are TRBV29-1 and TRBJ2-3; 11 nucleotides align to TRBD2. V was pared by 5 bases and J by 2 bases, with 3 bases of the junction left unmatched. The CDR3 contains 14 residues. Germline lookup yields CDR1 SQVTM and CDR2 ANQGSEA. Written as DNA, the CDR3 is TGCAGCGTTAGACTAGCGGGAACCACAGATACGCAGTATTTT. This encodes CSVRLAGTTDTQYF.

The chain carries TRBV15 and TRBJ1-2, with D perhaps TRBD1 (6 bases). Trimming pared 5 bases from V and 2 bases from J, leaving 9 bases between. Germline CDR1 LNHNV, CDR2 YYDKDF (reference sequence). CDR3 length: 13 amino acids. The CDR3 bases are TGTGCCACCAGCTATGGACAGAACTATGGCTACACCTTC. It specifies CATSYGQNYGYTF.

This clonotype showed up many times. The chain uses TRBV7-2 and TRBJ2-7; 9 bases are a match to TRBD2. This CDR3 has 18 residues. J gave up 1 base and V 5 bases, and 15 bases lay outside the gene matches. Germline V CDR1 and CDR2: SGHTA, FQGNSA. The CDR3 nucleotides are TGTGCCAGCAGCACCCGGCGGGGCGGGAGGGCCGATTCCTACGAGCAGTACTTC. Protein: CASSTRRGGRADSYEQYF.

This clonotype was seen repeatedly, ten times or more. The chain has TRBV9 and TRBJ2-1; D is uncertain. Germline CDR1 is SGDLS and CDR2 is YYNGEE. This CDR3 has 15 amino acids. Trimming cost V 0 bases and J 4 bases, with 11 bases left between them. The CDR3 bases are TGTGCCAGCAGCGTAGGCTCGGTGATTTACAATGAGCAGTTCTTC. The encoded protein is CASSVGSVIYNEQFF.

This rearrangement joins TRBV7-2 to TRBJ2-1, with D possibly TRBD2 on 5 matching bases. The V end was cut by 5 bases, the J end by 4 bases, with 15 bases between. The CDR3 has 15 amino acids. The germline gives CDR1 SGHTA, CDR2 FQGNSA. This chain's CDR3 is CASSPADRRYNEQFF. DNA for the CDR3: TGTGCCAGCAGCCCAGCGGACCGCAGGTACAATGAGCAGTTCTTC.

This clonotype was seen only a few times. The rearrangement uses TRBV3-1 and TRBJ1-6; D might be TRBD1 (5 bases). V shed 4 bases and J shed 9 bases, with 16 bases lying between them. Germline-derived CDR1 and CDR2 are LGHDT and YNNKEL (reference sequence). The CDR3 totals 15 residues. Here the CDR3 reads CASSLSTGVSSPLHF. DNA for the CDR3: TGTGCCAGCAGCCTCTCCACGGGGGTGAGTTCACCCCTCCACTTT.

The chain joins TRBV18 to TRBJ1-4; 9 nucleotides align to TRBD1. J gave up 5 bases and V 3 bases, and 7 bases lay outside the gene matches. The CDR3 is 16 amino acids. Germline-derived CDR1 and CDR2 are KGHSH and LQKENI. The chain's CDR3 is CASSPQPGTGNEKLFF. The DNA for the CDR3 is TGTGCCAGCTCACCTCAACCGGGGACAGGGAATGAAAAACTGTTTTTT.

The CDR3 nucleotides read TGTGCCACCAGTGATTTAATCAAGACGCAGTATTTT. Translated, it gives CATSDLIKTQYF. The chain combines TRBV24-1 with TRBJ2-3; D remains ambiguous. The CDR3 consists of 12 residues. With 1 base removed from V and 9 bases from J, the gap between germline ends came to 7 bases. The germline CDR1 and CDR2 sequences are KGHDR and SFDVKD.

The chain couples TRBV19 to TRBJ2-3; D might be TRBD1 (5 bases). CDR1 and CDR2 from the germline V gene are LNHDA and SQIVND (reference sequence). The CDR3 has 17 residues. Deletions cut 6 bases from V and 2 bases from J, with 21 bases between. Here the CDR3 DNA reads TGTGCCAGTAGCCAAGGACAATCATCTTCCTTCACAGATACGCAGTATTTT. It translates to CASSQGQSSSFTDTQYF.

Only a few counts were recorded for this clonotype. The CDR3 bases are TGTGCCAGCAGCCACGGGTCGGATAGGGCTTTCTTT. Translation gives CASSHGSDRAFF. The V and J genes are TRBV6-5 and TRBJ1-1; D call uncertain. The V end lost 6 bases, the J end lost 11 bases, and 16 bases lay between the germline ends. Germline V gene data show CDR1 as MNHEY and CDR2 as SVGAGI. This CDR3 spans 12 amino acids.

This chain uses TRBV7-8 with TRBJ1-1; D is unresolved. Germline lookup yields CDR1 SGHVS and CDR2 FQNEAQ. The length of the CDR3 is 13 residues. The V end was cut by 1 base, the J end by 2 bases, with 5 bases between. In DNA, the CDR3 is TGTGCCAGCAGCTTAGACAGCAACACTGAAGCTTTCTTT. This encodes CASSLDSNTEAFF.

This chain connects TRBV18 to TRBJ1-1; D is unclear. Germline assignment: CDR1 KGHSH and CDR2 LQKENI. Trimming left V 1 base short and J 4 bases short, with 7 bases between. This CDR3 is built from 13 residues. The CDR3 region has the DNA TGTGCCAGCTCACCACTTGGCTTCACTGAAGCTTTCTTT. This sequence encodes CASSPLGFTEAFF.

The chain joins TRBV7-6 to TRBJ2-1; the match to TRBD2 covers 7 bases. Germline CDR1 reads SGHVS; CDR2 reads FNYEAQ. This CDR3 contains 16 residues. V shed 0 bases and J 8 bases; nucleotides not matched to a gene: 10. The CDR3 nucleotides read TGTGCCAGCAGCTTAGCGTATCGGGGGGAGAGCGATGAGCAGTTCTTC. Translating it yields CASSLAYRGESDEQFF.

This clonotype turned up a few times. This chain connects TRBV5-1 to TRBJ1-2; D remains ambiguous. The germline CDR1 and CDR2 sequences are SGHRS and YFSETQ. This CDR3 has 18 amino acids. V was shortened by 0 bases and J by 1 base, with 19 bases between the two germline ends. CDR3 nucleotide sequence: TGCGCCAGCAGCTTGGTAGCGAATGGCCGGGATGTTAACTATGGCTACACCTTC. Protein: CASSLVANGRDVNYGYTF. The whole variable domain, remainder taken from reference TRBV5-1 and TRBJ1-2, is KAGVTQTPRYLIKTRGQQVTLSCSPISGHRSVSWYQQTPGQGLQFLFEYFSETQRNKGNFPGRFSGRQFSNSRSEMNVSTLELGDSALYLCASSLVANGRDVNYGYTFGSGTRLTVV.

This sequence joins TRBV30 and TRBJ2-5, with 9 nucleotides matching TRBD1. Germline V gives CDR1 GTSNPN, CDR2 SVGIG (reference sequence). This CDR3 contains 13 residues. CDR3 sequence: CAGDRERGETQYF. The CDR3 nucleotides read TGTGCGGGGGACAGGGAAAGGGGAGAGACCCAGTACTTC.

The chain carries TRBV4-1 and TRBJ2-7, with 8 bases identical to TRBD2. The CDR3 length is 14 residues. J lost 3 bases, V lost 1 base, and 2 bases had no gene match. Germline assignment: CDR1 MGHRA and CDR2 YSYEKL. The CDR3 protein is CASSQGRGVYEQYF. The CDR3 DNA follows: TGCGCCAGCAGCCAAGGGCGGGGGGTCTACGAGCAGTACTTC.

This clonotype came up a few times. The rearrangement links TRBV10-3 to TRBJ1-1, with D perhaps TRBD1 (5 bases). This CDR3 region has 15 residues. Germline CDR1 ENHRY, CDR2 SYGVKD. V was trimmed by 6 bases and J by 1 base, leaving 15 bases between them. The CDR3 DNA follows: TGTGCCATCAGGGGCAGGGAGGTGGAGAACACTGAAGCTTTCTTT. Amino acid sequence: CAIRGREVENTEAFF.

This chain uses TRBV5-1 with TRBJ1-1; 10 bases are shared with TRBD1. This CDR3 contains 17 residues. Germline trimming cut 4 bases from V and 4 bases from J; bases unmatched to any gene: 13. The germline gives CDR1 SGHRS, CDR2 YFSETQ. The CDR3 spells CASSLTDRGPGGTEAFF. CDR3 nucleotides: TGCGCCAGCAGCCTTACCGACAGGGGGCCGGGGGGCACTGAAGCTTTCTTT.

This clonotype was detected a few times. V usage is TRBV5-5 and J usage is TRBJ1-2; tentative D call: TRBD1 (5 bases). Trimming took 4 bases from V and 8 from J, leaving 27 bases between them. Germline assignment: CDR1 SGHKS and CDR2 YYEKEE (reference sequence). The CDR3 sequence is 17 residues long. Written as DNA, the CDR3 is TGTGCCAGCAGCCCAGATACCGGGACCGCCATTCCGGGAGGCTACACCTTC. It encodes CASSPDTGTAIPGGYTF.